Below, 26 T cell receptor beta chains from the same sample are listed, as sequenced in a study of cytomegalovirus exposure and HLA in healthy donors. With 60 Vbeta and 13 Jbeta primers, the PCR was carried out. The repertoire was sequenced with immunoSEQ multiplex PCR; TCRdb's copy has only in-frame clones and lacks some. The data contain 140,000 or so clones, approximately 80% of them singletons. Source material: PBMCs. The source is a man aged 40-50 years in good health and CMV-seronegative.

J is TRBJ2-7 and V is TRBV7-2, with D tentatively TRBD2 (6 bases). V was cut by 1 base and J by 6 bases, with 19 bases left in between. Germline V gives CDR1 SGHTA, CDR2 FQGNSA. The CDR3 extends over 16 amino acids. The CDR3 spells CASSLVMAGRPSEQYF. Written as DNA, the CDR3 is TGTGCCAGCAGCTTAGTGATGGCGGGGAGACCCTCCGAGCAGTACTTC.

The chain is built from TRBV7-2 and TRBJ1-6; D is possibly TRBD1 (5 bases). V dropped 3 bases and J dropped 0 bases, with 9 bases sitting between them. CDR1 and CDR2 (germline): SGHTA, FQGNSA. This CDR3 has 16 residues. The CDR3 loop is CASSLLQGSYNSPLHF. DNA for the CDR3: TGTGCCAGCAGCTTGCTTCAGGGCTCCTATAATTCACCCCTCCACTTT.

The chain couples TRBV19 to TRBJ2-1; 7 bases match TRBD2. CDR3 length equals 13 residues. Germline values: CDR1 LNHDA, CDR2 SQIVND (reference sequence). V lost 4 bases, J lost 10 bases, and 7 bases stayed unmatched. CDR3 loop: CASSTLPGGEQFF. The CDR3 nucleotides are TGTGCCAGTAGTACCCTCCCCGGGGGGGAGCAGTTCTTC.

The rearrangement joins TRBV23-1 to TRBJ1-2, with TRBD1 matching 9 bases. TRBV23-1 is classed as an ORF, of uncertain function. V was clipped by 3 bases and J by 3 bases; unmatched bases: 5. This CDR3 has 15 residues. Here the CDR3 DNA reads TGCGCCAGCAGTCATGACAGGGGGACCTACTATGGCTACACCTTC. Amino acids: CASSHDRGTYYGYTF.

The chain employs TRBV28 and TRBJ1-2; D ambiguous. Trimming left V 11 bases short and J 1 base short, with 8 bases between. The germline V gene has CDR1 MDHEN and CDR2 SYDVKM. The CDR3 consists of 11 residues. The CDR3 coding sequence is TGTGCCTACAGTCGTAACTATGGCTACACCTTC. Translated: CAYSRNYGYTF.

This clone was found a few times. J is TRBJ2-7 and V is TRBV6-5, with 7 positions matching TRBD2. Germline trimming cut 4 bases from V and 2 bases from J; bases unmatched to any gene: 5. Germline V CDR1 and CDR2: MNHEY, SVGAGI. The CDR3 has 14 amino acids. CDR3 DNA sequence: TGTGCCAGCAGTTCCCGGCTAGCGGCCTACGAGCAGTACTTC. Amino acids: CASSSRLAAYEQYF.

The rearrangement joins TRBV9 to TRBJ2-5, with 9 bases identical to TRBD1. This CDR3 is built from 15 residues. Germline CDR1 is SGDLS and CDR2 is YYNGEE. With 3 bases clipped from V and 3 bases from J, the junction kept 6 bases outside the gene matches. CDR3 nucleotides: TGTGCCAGCAGCGGATCGGGGACAGGGAAAGAGACCCAGTACTTC. This gives the protein CASSGSGTGKETQYF. Full variable domain (outside the CDR3, taken from reference TRBV9 and TRBJ2-5): DSGVTQTPKHLITATGQRVTLRCSPRSGDLSVYWYQQSLDQGLQFLIQYYNGEERAKGNILERFSAQQFPDLHSELNLSSLELGDSALYFCASSGSGTGKETQYFGPGTRLLVL.

The V and J genes are TRBV7-2 and TRBJ1-2; D is uncertain. Trimming shortened V by 1 base and J by 0 bases, and 9 bases separated the two germline ends. This CDR3 comprises 15 residues. CDR1 and CDR2 from the germline V gene are SGHTA and FQGNSA. CDR3 sequence (DNA): TGTGCCAGCAGCTTAGTTCAGATATCTAACTATGGCTACACCTTC. Its protein product is CASSLVQISNYGYTF.

V is TRBV7-9 and J is TRBJ2-3; TRBD1 is a possible D gene (8 bases). V lost 5 bases to trimming and J lost 4 bases, with 16 bases between them. CDR1 is SEHNR and CDR2 is FQNEAQ in the germline V gene (reference sequence). This CDR3 comprises 15 residues. The CDR3 bases are TGTGCCAGCAGCCCCCGACAGGGGAGGGCAGATACGCAGTATTTT. Protein product: CASSPRQGRADTQYF.

The chain is built from TRBV6-1 and TRBJ2-5; 10 nucleotides align to TRBD1. Germline lookup yields CDR1 MNHNS and CDR2 SASEGT. J was trimmed by 2 bases and V by 4 bases; bases with no gene match: 7. The CDR3 runs to 16 residues. The DNA of the CDR3 is TGTGCCAGCAGTGTCCCCGGGACAGGGGAGCAAGAGACCCAGTACTTC. It translates to CASSVPGTGEQETQYF.

The chain employs TRBV28 and TRBJ2-5, with D possibly being TRBD1 (6 bases). The J call may be in error: the DNA end matches TRBJ2-7 better. The germline V gene encodes CDR1 MDHEN and CDR2 SYDVKM. This CDR3 has 14 residues. The CDR3 sequence: CASSLTGPLYEQYF. CDR3 nucleotide sequence: TGTGCCAGCAGTTTAACAGGGCCCCTCTACGAGCAGTACTTC.

J is TRBJ2-2 and V is TRBV11-2; D perhaps matches TRBD1 (5 bases). This CDR3 comprises 15 residues. The V gene's germline CDR1 is SGHAT and CDR2 FQNNGV. Trimming pared 3 bases from V and 0 bases from J, leaving 8 bases between. The CDR3 DNA is TGTGCCAGCAGCTTGTCCAGGGCGAACACCGGGGAGCTGTTTTTT. This sequence encodes CASSLSRANTGELFF. The full variable domain, rest sourced from reference TRBV11-2 and TRBJ2-2, is EAGVAQSPRYKIIEKRQSVAFWCNPISGHATLYWYQQILGQGPKLLIQFQNNGVVDDSQLPKDRFSAERLKGVDSTLKIQPAKLEDSAVYLCASSLSRANTGELFFGEGSRLTVL.

This clone was observed a handful of times. CDR3 amino acids: CASSQDSRREGTEAFF. In nucleotides, the CDR3 is TGCGCCAGCAGCCAAGATTCTCGCAGGGAAGGAACTGAAGCTTTCTTT. The chain links TRBV4-3 to TRBJ1-1; maybe TRBD1 (5 bases). The CDR3 sequence is 16 residues long. Trimming cost V 0 bases and J 5 bases, with 16 bases left between them. The V gene's germline CDR1 is LGHNA and CDR2 YSLEER.

The V and J genes are TRBV6-1 and TRBJ2-2; 7 bases map to TRBD2. The CDR3 totals 13 residues. With V trimmed by 5 bases and J by 6 bases, 3 bases remained unmatched. In germline, CDR1 is MNHNS, CDR2 SASEGT. DNA for the CDR3: TGTGCCAGCAGTCCCGCGGGGGCCGGGGAGCTGTTTTTT. It translates to CASSPAGAGELFF.

This clone came up once. This chain uses TRBV15 with TRBJ2-1, with a weak D call TRBD2 (6 bases). Trimming removed 5 bases from V and 6 bases from J, with 14 bases in between. The CDR3 extends over 14 amino acids. The germline V gene encodes CDR1 LNHNV and CDR2 YYDKDF (reference sequence). The CDR3 region has the DNA TGTGCCACCAGCCAGGAGGGTGGGATCAATGAGCAGTTCTTC. Translated, it gives CATSQEGGINEQFF.

This rearrangement joins TRBV19 to TRBJ2-2, with TRBD2 as a possible D gene (7 bases). This CDR3 contains 17 residues. The V gene's germline CDR1 is LNHDA and CDR2 SQIVND (reference sequence). The V and J ends lost 5 bases and 3 bases respectively, with 19 bases between them. The CDR3 bases are TGTGCCAGTAGTGCCCGACGAGGGGGGGTCTACACCGGGGAGCTGTTTTTT. Protein product: CASSARRGGVYTGELFF.

The rearrangement uses TRBV14 and TRBJ2-7, with unresolved D. Germline V gene sequence: CDR1 SGHDN, CDR2 FVKESK. V lost 2 bases, J lost 6 bases, and 14 bases lay in between. This CDR3 has 14 residues. CDR3 coding DNA: TGTGCCAGCAGCCAACTCACTAATTTAGGCGAGCAGTACTTC. Its translation: CASSQLTNLGEQYF.

CDR3 protein: CATGRGANTEAFF. CDR3 bases: TGTGCCACCGGACGGGGGGCGAACACTGAAGCTTTCTTT. The gene calls are TRBV6-5 and TRBJ1-1; the D gene is possibly TRBD1 (6 bases). Looked up from germline, CDR1 is MNHEY and CDR2 is SVGAGI. The V end was cut by 10 bases, the J end by 1 base, with 13 bases between. The CDR3 has 13 amino acids.

The CDR3: CASRRGQGPYEQYF. CDR3 coding DNA: TGTGCCAGCCGCCGTGGACAGGGACCCTACGAGCAGTACTTC. The chain uses TRBV6-5 and TRBJ2-7, with 8 positions matching TRBD1. The CDR3 runs 14 residues. Trimming removed 8 bases from V and 2 bases from J; junction bases left unmatched: 8. The germline gives CDR1 MNHEY, CDR2 SVGAGI.

This chain uses TRBV19 with TRBJ2-2; D perhaps matches TRBD2 (5 bases). Germline-derived CDR1 and CDR2 are LNHDA and SQIVND (reference sequence). V was shortened by 3 bases and J by 0 bases, with 8 bases between the two germline ends. The CDR3 contains 15 residues. The CDR3 DNA is TGTGCCAGTAGTATCCTAGCCCCGAACACCGGGGAGCTGTTTTTT. Amino acid sequence: CASSILAPNTGELFF.

The rearrangement links TRBV5-1 to TRBJ2-7, with 9 nucleotides matching TRBD1. This CDR3 has 14 residues. CDR1 and CDR2 (germline): SGHRS, YFSETQ. The ends lost 2 bases at V and 2 bases at J; junction bases unmatched: 2. In DNA form, the CDR3 reads TGCGCCAGCAGCTTCCGGGACAGGGCCTACGAGCAGTACTTC. This sequence encodes CASSFRDRAYEQYF.

This clone was detected a few times. The genes are TRBV5-6 and TRBJ1-4; 9 bases agree with TRBD1. V dropped 5 bases and J dropped 8; count of bases not matched to a gene: 7. Per the germline V gene, CDR1 is SGHDT and CDR2 is YYEEEE. The CDR3 runs 14 residues. CDR3 protein: CASRLQGAGEKLFF. The CDR3 region has the DNA TGTGCCAGCAGATTACAGGGGGCAGGGGAAAAACTGTTTTTT. Drawing the rest from reference TRBV5-6 and TRBJ1-4, the complete variable domain is DAGVTQSPTHLIKTRGQQVTLRCSPKSGHDTVSWYQQALGQGPQFIFQYYEEEERQRGNFPDRFSGHQFPNYSSELNVNALLLGDSALYLCASRLQGAGEKLFFGSGTQLSVL.

The chain joins TRBV19 to TRBJ1-5, with D uncertain. The CDR3 totals 15 residues. CDR1 is LNHDA and CDR2 is SQIVND in the germline V gene (reference sequence). The germline V and J ends were trimmed by 3 bases and 2 bases, with 11 bases remaining between them. CDR3 protein: CASSIPRFGNQPQHF. The CDR3 coding sequence is TGTGCCAGTAGTATCCCCAGATTCGGCAATCAGCCCCAGCATTTT.

This chain uses TRBV9 with TRBJ1-5; no definite D call. The CDR3 runs 14 residues. Trimming took 0 bases from V and 4 from J, leaving 8 bases between them. CDR1 is SGDLS and CDR2 is YYNGEE in the germline V gene. The CDR3 loop reads CASSVGLENQPQHF. CDR3 DNA sequence: TGTGCCAGCAGCGTAGGGTTAGAAAATCAGCCCCAGCATTTT.

This chain joins TRBV4-1 and TRBJ1-2, with D hard to call. The V end was cut by 1 base, the J end by 4 bases, with 13 bases between. The germline CDR1 and CDR2 sequences are MGHRA and YSYEKL. This CDR3 spans 15 amino acids. CDR3 sequence: CASSQGPESLYGYTF. The CDR3 region has the DNA TGCGCCAGCAGCCAAGGCCCCGAGAGCCTCTATGGCTACACCTTC.

The chain recombines TRBV21-1 with TRBJ1-5; the table's TRBD1 call for D was not verified on the DNA. TRBV21-1 is tagged as a pseudogene. The CDR3 sequence is 17 residues long. The CDR3 here is CASRTRDSPYSNQPQHF. As DNA, the CDR3 is TGTGCCAGCAGGACCCGGGACAGCCCTTATAGCAATCAGCCCCAGCATTTT.